This entry lists 3 T cell receptor beta chains sequenced from one sample in a study of blood T cell repertoires in COVID-19. Sequencing used immunoSEQ multiplex PCR; TCRdb keeps in-frame clones, though not all of them. The table shows 250,000 to 300,000 clones, with 85% to 90% occurring only once. Sequencing was done on a sample of peripheral blood. The origin of the receptors is a man younger than 30 with active or convalescent COVID-19.

V and J are TRBV29-1 and TRBJ1-2, with a weak D call TRBD1 (5 bases). The V gene lost 3 bases and the J gene lost 4 bases, with 9 bases spanning the gap. The CDR3 runs to 12 residues. Looked up from germline, CDR1 is SQVTM and CDR2 is ANQGSEA. The CDR3 is CSVDAGGYGYTF. CDR3 bases: TGCAGCGTTGACGCGGGGGGCTATGGCTACACCTTC. Full variable domain (rest looked up from reference TRBV29-1 and TRBJ1-2): SAVISQKPSRDICQRGTSLTIQCQVDSQVTMMFWYRQQPGQSLTLIATANQGSEATYESGFVIDKFPISRPNLTFSTLTVSNMSPEDSSIYLCSVDAGGYGYTFGSGTRLTVV.

The chain employs TRBV6-1 and TRBJ1-2, with a possible D match to TRBD1 (6 bases). The germline V and J ends were trimmed by 2 bases and 4 bases, with 23 bases remaining between them. This CDR3 is built from 18 residues. The germline CDR1 and CDR2 sequences are MNHNS and SASEGT. The CDR3 sequence is CASSESLGRLGGAYGYTF. CDR3 nucleotide sequence: TGTGCCAGCAGTGAATCCCTCGGCCGACTCGGGGGGGCCTATGGCTACACCTTC.

In its sample, this clone was seen once. The chain has TRBV5-1 and TRBJ2-5, with a tentative D call TRBD1 (5 bases). CDR1 is SGHRS, CDR2 YFSETQ, per germline. V lost 4 bases to trimming and J lost 4 bases, with 14 bases between them. This CDR3 contains 14 residues. The DNA of the CDR3 is TGCGCCAGCAGCCCAGGGTCCACGAGAGAGACCCAGTACTTC. Translation gives CASSPGSTRETQYF.